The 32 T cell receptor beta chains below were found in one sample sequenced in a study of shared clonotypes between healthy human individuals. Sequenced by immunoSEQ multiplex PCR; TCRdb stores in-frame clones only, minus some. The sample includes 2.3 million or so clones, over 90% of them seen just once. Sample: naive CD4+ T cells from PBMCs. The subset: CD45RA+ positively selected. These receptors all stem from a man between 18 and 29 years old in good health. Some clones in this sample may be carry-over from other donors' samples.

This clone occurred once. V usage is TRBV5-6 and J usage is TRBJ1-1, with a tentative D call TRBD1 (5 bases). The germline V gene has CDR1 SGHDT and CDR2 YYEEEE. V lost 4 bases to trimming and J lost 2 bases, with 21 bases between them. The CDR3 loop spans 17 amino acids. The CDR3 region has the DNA TGTGCCAGCAGCAACGTGGGGGTCGGACTATATAACACTGAAGCTTTCTTT. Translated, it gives CASSNVGVGLYNTEAFF.

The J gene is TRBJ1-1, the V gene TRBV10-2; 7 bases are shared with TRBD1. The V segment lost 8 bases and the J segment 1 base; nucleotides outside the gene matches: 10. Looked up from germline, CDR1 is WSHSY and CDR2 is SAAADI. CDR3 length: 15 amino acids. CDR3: CASLSRDRRNTEAFF. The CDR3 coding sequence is TGCGCCAGCCTTAGTAGGGACAGAAGGAACACTGAAGCTTTCTTT.

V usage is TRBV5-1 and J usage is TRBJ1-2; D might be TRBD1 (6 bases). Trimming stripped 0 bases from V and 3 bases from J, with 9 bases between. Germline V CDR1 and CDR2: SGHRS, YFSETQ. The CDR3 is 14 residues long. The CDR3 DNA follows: TGCGCCAGCAGCTTGGAGGGGGACCACTATGGCTACACCTTC. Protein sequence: CASSLEGDHYGYTF.

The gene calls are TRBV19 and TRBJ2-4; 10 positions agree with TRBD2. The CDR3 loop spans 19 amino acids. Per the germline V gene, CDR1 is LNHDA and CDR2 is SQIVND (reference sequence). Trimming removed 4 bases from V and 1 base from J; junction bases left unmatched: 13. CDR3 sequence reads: CASSNKSGRGVHAKNIQYF. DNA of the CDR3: TGTGCCAGTAGTAATAAAAGCGGGAGGGGAGTTCATGCCAAAAACATTCAGTACTTC.

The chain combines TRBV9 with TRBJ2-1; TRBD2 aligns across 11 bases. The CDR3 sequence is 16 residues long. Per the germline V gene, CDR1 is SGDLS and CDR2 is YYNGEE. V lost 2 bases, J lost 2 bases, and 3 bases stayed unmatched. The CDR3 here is CASSVLAGGAYNEQFF. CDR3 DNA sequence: TGTGCCAGCAGCGTCCTAGCGGGAGGTGCCTACAATGAGCAGTTCTTC.

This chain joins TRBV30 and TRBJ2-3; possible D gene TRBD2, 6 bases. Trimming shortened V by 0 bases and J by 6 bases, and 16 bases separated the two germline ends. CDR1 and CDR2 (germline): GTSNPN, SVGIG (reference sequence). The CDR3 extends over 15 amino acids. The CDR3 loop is CAWSVLWGEKDTQYF. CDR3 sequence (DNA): TGTGCCTGGAGTGTGTTGTGGGGGGAGAAGGATACGCAGTATTTT.

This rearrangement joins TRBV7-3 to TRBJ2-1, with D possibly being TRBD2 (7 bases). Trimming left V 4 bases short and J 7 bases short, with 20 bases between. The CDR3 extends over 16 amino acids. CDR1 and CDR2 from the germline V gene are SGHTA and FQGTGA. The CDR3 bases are TGTGCCAGCAGCTCTTCTAGCGGAGGGGGACGGAATGAGCAGTTCTTC. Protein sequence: CASSSSSGGGRNEQFF. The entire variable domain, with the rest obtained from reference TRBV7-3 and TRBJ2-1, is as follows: GAGVSQTPSNKVTEKGKYVELRCDPISGHTALYWYRQSLGQGPEFLIYFQGTGAADDSGLPNDRFFAVRPEGSVSTLKIQRTERGDSAVYLCASSSSSGGGRNEQFFGPGTRLTVL.

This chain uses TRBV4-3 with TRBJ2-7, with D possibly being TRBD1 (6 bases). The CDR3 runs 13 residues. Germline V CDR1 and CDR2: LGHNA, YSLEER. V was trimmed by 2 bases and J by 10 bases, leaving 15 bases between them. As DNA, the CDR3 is TGCGCCAGCAGCCAAACCTTCTCCGGGACACAGTACTTC. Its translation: CASSQTFSGTQYF.

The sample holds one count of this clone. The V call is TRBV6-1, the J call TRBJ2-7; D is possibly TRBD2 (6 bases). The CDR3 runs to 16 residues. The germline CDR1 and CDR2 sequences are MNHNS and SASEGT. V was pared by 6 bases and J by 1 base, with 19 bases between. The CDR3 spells CASREFPGTSSYEQYF. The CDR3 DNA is TGTGCCAGCAGGGAATTCCCCGGGACTTCATCCTACGAGCAGTACTTC.

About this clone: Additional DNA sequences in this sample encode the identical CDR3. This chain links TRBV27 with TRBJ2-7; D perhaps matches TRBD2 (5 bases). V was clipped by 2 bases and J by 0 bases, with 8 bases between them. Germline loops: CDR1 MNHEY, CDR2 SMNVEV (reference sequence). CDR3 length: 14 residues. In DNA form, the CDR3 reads TGTGCCAGCAGTTTACGGGAAAGCTCCTACGAGCAGTACTTC. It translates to CASSLRESSYEQYF.

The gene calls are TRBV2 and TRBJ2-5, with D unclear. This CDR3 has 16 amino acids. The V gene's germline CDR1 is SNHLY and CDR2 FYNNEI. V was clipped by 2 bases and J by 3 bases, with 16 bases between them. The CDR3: CASSETLGLVKETQYF. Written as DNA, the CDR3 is TGTGCCAGCAGTGAAACCCTAGGCCTAGTTAAAGAGACCCAGTACTTC. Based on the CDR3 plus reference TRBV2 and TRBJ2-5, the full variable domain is EPEVTQTPSHQVTQMGQEVILRCVPISNHLYFYWYRQILGQKVEFLVSFYNNEISEKSEIFDDQFSVERPDGSNFTLKIRSTKLEDSAMYFCASSETLGLVKETQYFGPGTRLLVL.

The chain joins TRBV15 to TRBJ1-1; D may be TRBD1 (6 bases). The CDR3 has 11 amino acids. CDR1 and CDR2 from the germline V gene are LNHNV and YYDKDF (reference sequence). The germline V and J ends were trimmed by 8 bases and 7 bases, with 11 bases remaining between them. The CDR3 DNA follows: TGTGCCACCCAGGGGTCAGGTGAAGCTTTCTTT. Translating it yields CATQGSGEAFF. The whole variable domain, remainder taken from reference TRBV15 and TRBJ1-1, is DAMVIQNPRYQVTQFGKPVTLSCSQTLNHNVMYWYQQKSSQAPKLLFHYYDKDFNNEADTPDNFQSRRPNTSFCFLDIRSPGLGDTAMYLCATQGSGEAFFGQGTRLTVV.

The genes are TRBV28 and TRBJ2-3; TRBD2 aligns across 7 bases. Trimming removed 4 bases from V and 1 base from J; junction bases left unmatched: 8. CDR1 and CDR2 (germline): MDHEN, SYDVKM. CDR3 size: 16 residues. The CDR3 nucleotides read TGTGCCAGCAGTTATCTTGGGAGGGCTGGCACAGATACGCAGTATTTT. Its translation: CASSYLGRAGTDTQYF. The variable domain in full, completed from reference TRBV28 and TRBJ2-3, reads DVKVTQSSRYLVKRTGEKVFLECVQDMDHENMFWYRQDPGLGLRLIYFSYDVKMKEKGDIPEGYSVSREKKERFSLILESASTNQTSMYLCASSYLGRAGTDTQYFGPGTRLTVL.

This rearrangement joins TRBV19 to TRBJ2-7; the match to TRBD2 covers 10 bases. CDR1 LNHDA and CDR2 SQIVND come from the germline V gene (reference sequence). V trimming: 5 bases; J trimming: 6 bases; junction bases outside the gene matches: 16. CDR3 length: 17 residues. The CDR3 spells CASSSIPAGLALVEQYF. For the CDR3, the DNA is TGTGCCAGTAGTTCAATACCCGCGGGACTAGCGCTGGTCGAGCAGTACTTC.

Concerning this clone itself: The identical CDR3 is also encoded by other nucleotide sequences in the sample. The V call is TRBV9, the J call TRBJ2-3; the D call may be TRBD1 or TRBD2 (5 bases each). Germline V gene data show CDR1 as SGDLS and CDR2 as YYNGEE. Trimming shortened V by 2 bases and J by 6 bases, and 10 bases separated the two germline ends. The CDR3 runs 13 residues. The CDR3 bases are TGTGCCAGCAGCGTGAGGGGTACTGATACGCAGTATTTT. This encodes CASSVRGTDTQYF.

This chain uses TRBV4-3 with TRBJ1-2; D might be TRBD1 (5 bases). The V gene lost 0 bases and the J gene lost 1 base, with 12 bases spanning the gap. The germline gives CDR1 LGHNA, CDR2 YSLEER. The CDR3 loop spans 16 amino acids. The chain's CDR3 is CASSQEFAGLNYGYTF. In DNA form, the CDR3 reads TGCGCCAGCAGCCAAGAATTTGCGGGGCTTAACTATGGCTACACCTTC.

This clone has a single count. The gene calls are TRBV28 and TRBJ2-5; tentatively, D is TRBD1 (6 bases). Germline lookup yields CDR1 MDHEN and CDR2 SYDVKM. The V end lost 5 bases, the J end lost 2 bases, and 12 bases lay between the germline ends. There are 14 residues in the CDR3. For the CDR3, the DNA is TGTGCCAGCAGTCCAGGGACAACTCAAGAGACCCAGTACTTC. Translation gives CASSPGTTQETQYF.

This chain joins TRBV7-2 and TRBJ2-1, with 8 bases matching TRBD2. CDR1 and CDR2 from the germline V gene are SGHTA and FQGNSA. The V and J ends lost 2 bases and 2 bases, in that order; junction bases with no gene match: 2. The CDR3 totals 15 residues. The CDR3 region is CASSLRREAYNEQFF. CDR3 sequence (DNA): TGTGCCAGCAGCTTACGGCGGGAGGCCTACAATGAGCAGTTCTTC.

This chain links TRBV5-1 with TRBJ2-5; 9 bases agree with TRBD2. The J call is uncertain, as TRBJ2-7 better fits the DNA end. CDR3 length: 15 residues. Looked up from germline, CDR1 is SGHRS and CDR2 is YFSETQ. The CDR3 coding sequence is TGCGCCAGCAGCTTACTTAGCGGGAGCCCCTACGAGCAGTACTTC. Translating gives CASSLLSGSPYEQYF.

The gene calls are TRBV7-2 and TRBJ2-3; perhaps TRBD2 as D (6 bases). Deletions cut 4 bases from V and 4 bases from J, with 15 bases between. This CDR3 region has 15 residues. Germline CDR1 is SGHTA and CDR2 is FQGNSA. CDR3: CASSSYGSSADTQYF. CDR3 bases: TGTGCCAGCAGCTCGTACGGGAGTTCAGCAGATACGCAGTATTTT.

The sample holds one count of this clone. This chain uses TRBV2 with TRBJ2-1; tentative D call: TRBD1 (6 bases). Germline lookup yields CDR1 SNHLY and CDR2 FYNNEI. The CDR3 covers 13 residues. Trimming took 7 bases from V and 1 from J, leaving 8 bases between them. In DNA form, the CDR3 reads TGTGCCAGCAAGACAGGTTCCTACAATGAGCAGTTCTTC. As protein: CASKTGSYNEQFF.

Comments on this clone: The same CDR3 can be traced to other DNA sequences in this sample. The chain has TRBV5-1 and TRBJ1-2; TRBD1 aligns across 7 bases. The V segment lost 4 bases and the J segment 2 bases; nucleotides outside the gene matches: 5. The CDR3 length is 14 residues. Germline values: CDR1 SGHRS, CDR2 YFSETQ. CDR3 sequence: CASSPTTGNYGYTF. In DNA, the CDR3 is TGCGCCAGCAGCCCAACGACAGGGAACTATGGCTACACCTTC.

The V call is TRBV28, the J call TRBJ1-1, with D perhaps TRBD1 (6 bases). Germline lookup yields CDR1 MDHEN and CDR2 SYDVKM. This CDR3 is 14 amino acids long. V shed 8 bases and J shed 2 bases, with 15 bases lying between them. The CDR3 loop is CASYGWTANTEAFF. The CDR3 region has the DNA TGTGCCAGCTACGGTTGGACAGCCAACACTGAAGCTTTCTTT.

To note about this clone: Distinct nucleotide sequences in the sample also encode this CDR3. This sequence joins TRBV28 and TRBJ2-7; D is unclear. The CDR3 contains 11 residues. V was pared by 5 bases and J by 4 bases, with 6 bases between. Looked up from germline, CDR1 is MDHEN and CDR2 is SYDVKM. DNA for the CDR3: TGTGCCAGCAGTGTTGGTTACGAGCAGTACTTC. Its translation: CASSVGYEQYF.

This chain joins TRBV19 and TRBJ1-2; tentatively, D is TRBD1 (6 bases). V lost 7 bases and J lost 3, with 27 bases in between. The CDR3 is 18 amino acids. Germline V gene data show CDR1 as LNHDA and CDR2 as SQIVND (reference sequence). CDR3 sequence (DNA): TGTGCCAGTACCGGTCGTCCAGGGGCGACTGGGCTCTACTATGGCTACACCTTC. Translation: CASTGRPGATGLYYGYTF.

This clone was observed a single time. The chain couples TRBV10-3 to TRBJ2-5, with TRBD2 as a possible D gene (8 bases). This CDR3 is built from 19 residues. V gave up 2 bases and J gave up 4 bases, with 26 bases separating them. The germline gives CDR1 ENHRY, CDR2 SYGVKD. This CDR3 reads CAISEVPAGVPRGAETQYF. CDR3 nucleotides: TGTGCCATCAGTGAGGTCCCAGCGGGAGTACCCAGGGGGGCAGAGACCCAGTACTTC.

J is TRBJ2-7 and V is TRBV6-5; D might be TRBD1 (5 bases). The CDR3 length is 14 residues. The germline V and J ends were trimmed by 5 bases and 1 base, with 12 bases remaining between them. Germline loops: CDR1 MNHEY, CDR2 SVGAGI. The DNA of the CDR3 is TGTGCCAGCAGTAGAGCAGGGCCTTCCTACGAGCAGTACTTC. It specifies CASSRAGPSYEQYF.

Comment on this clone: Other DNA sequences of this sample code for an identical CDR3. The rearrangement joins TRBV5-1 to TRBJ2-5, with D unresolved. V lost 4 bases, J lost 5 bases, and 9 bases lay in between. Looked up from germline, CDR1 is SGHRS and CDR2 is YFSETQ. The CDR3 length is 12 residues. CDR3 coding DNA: TGCGCCAGCAGCCCCCAAGGGGAGACCCAGTACTTC. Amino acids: CASSPQGETQYF.

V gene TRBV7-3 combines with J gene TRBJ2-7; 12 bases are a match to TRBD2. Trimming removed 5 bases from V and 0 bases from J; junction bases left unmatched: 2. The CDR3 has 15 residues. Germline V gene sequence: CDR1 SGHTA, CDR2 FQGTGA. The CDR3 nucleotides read TGTGCCAGCAGCCCACTAGCGGGAGGCTCCTACGAGCAGTACTTC. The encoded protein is CASSPLAGGSYEQYF.

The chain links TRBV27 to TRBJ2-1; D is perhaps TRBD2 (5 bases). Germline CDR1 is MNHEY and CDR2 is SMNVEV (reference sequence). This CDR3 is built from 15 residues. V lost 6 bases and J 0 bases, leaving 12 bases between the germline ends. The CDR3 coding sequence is TGTGCCAGCAGAAGGAGGATCCGCTCCTACAATGAGCAGTTCTTC. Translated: CASRRRIRSYNEQFF.

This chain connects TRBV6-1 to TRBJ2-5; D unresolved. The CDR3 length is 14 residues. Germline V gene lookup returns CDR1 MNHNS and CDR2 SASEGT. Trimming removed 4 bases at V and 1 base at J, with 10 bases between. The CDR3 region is CASSVVYVQETQYF. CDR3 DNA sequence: TGTGCCAGCAGTGTAGTATACGTCCAAGAGACCCAGTACTTC.

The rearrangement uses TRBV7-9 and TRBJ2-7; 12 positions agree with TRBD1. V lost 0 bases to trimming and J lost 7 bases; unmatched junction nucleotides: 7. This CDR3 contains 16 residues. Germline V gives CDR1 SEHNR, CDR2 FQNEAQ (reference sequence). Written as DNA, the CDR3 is TGTGCCAGCAGCTTAGCGAGGGGACAGGGGGCGAGTGAGCAGTACTTC. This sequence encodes CASSLARGQGASEQYF. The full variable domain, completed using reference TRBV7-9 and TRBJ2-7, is DTGVSQNPRHKITKRGQNVTFRCDPISEHNRLYWYRQTLGQGPEFLTYFQNEAQLEKSRLLSDRFSAERPKGSFSTLEIQRTEQGDSAMYLCASSLARGQGASEQYFGPGTRLTVT.